Described below is a single T cell receptor (beta chain) sequence and its context. Its target is not known. The sample originates from a study of T cell repertoires in cytomegalovirus infection. Study results and limitations: Based on cumulative public TCR beta family frequency, carriers of CMV plus the relevant HLA were identified. CMV-specific TCR beta clonotypes restricted by HLA-C were the ones dominating the ex vivo response.

TCRdb fed the reads into MiXCR, producing one record per CDR3 protein. This sample has approximately 500,000 distinct CDR3 sequences; approximately 10% occur once, and the top ten carry 10% to 13%. The germline gives CDR1 GTSNPN, CDR2 SVGIG (reference sequence). Trimming removed 1 base from V and 5 bases from J, with 17 bases in between. The CDR3 has 15 amino acids. Material: PBMCs. This sequence originates from a human donor in good health (CMV status not recorded). Some clones in this sample may be carry-over from other donors' samples. V and J are TRBV30 and TRBJ2-5, with D perhaps TRBD2 (6 bases). CDR3 loop: CAWSALSGVGETQYF. CDR3 bases: TGTGCCTGGAGTGCTCTTAGCGGAGTTGGGGAGACCCAGTACTTC.